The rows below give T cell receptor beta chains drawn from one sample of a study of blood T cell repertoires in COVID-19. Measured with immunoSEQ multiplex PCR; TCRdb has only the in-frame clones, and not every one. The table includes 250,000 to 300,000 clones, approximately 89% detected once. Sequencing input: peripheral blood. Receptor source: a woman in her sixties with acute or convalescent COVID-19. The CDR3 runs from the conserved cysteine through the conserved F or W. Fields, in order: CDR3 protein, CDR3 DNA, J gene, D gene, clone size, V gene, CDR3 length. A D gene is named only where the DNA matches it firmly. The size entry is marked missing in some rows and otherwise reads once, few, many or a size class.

CDR3 protein: CASSAAGQGTTDTQYF
CDR3 DNA: TGTGCCAGCAGCGCGGCGGGACAGGGGACCACAGATACGCAGTATTTT
J gene: TRBJ2-3
D gene: TRBD1
clone size: once
V gene: TRBV9
CDR3 length: 16

CDR3 protein: CASSFDSGGAGELFF
CDR3 DNA: TGTGCCAGCAGTTTTGACTCGGGCGGGGCCGGGGAGCTGTTTTTT
J gene: TRBJ2-2
D gene: NA
clone size: NA
V gene: TRBV27
CDR3 length: 15

CDR3 protein: CASTYGQGGNQPQHF
CDR3 DNA: TGTGCCAGCACCTACGGACAGGGCGGCAATCAGCCCCAGCATTTT
J gene: TRBJ1-5
D gene: TRBD1
clone size: NA
V gene: TRBV25-1
CDR3 length: 15

CDR3 protein: CASSLLPEGFYEQYF
CDR3 DNA: TGTGCCAGCAGCTTATTGCCCGAGGGATTCTACGAGCAGTACTTC
J gene: TRBJ2-7
D gene: NA
clone size: once
V gene: TRBV7-2
CDR3 length: 15

CDR3 protein: CASRSLGTYQPQHF
CDR3 DNA: TGTGCCAGCAGGAGCCTGGGGACATATCAGCCCCAGCATTTT
J gene: TRBJ1-5
D gene: NA
clone size: NA
V gene: TRBV27
CDR3 length: 14

CDR3 protein: CASSDQGNNEKLFF
CDR3 DNA: TGCGCCAGCAGCGATCAGGGGAATAATGAAAAACTGTTTTTT
J gene: TRBJ1-4
D gene: NA
clone size: NA
V gene: TRBV4-1
CDR3 length: 14

CDR3 protein: CAISESSMTGEQYF
CDR3 DNA: TGTGCCATCAGTGAGTCGAGCATGACGGGCGAGCAGTACTTC
J gene: TRBJ2-7
D gene: NA
clone size: NA
V gene: TRBV10-3
CDR3 length: 14

CDR3 protein: CASEGVGSTEAFF
CDR3 DNA: TGCGCCAGCGAGGGAGTGGGGAGCACTGAAGCTTTCTTT
J gene: TRBJ1-1
D gene: NA
clone size: NA
V gene: TRBV4-1
CDR3 length: 13

CDR3 protein: CASRRLTGNTEAFF
CDR3 DNA: TGTGCCAGCAGGAGGCTCACAGGGAACACTGAAGCTTTCTTT
J gene: TRBJ1-1
D gene: NA
clone size: NA
V gene: TRBV3-1/TRBV3-2
CDR3 length: 14

CDR3 protein: CASRFRGTGELFF
CDR3 DNA: TGTGCCAGCAGGTTCCGGGGCACCGGGGAGCTGTTTTTT
J gene: TRBJ2-2
D gene: NA
clone size: NA
V gene: TRBV6-5
CDR3 length: 13

CDR3 protein: CASGPTGLHQPQHF
CDR3 DNA: TGTGCCAGCGGGCCGACAGGGTTACACCAGCCCCAGCATTTT
J gene: TRBJ1-5
D gene: TRBD1
clone size: once
V gene: TRBV28
CDR3 length: 14

CDR3 protein: CATSRDTQGGDGYTF
CDR3 DNA: TGTGCCACCAGCAGAGACACCCAGGGAGGAGATGGCTACACCTTC
J gene: TRBJ1-2
D gene: NA
clone size: NA
V gene: TRBV15
CDR3 length: 15

CDR3 protein: CASRLDRGGSEAFF
CDR3 DNA: TGTGCCAGCAGGCTTGACAGGGGTGGGTCTGAAGCTTTCTTT
J gene: TRBJ1-1
D gene: TRBD1
clone size: NA
V gene: TRBV6-5
CDR3 length: 14

CDR3 protein: CAWTPQAAGGTEAFF
CDR3 DNA: TGTGCCTGGACCCCCCAAGCCGCGGGGGGCACTGAAGCTTTCTTT
J gene: TRBJ1-1
D gene: NA
clone size: NA
V gene: TRBV30
CDR3 length: 15

CDR3 protein: CAWSLQGLRDTQYF
CDR3 DNA: TGTGCCTGGAGTCTACAGGGTTTGAGAGATACGCAGTATTTT
J gene: TRBJ2-3
D gene: NA
clone size: NA
V gene: TRBV30
CDR3 length: 14

CDR3 protein: CASLGTSGSKNNEQFF
CDR3 DNA: TGTGCCAGCTTAGGGACTAGCGGGAGCAAAAACAATGAGCAGTTCTTC
J gene: TRBJ2-1
D gene: TRBD2
clone size: NA
V gene: TRBV18
CDR3 length: 16

CDR3 protein: CASRQGGYGYTF
CDR3 DNA: TGTGCCAGCCGGCAGGGGGGCTATGGCTACACCTTC
J gene: TRBJ1-2
D gene: TRBD1
clone size: once
V gene: TRBV6-5
CDR3 length: 12

CDR3 protein: CASSFDRGRGNEKLFF
CDR3 DNA: TGTGCCAGCAGTTTCGACAGGGGGAGGGGTAATGAAAAACTGTTTTTT
J gene: TRBJ1-4
D gene: TRBD1
clone size: once
V gene: TRBV27
CDR3 length: 16

CDR3 protein: CASRTGDGNQPQHF
CDR3 DNA: TGTGCCAGCAGGACAGGCGACGGCAATCAGCCCCAGCATTTT
J gene: TRBJ1-5
D gene: NA
clone size: NA
V gene: TRBV6-6
CDR3 length: 14

CDR3 protein: CASSYSGRGRVDEQYF
CDR3 DNA: TGTGCCAGCAGTTACTCGGGCAGGGGGCGCGTAGACGAGCAGTACTTC
J gene: TRBJ2-7
D gene: TRBD1
clone size: NA
V gene: TRBV6-5
CDR3 length: 16

CDR3 protein: CASSPGQGRTNEKLFF
CDR3 DNA: TGTGCCAGCAGCCCTGGACAGGGCAGAACTAATGAAAAACTGTTTTTT
J gene: TRBJ1-4
D gene: TRBD1
clone size: NA
V gene: TRBV7-2
CDR3 length: 16

CDR3 protein: CASRGTGRNSEQYF
CDR3 DNA: TGTGCCAGCAGGGGGACAGGACGGAATTCTGAGCAGTACTTC
J gene: TRBJ2-7
D gene: TRBD1
clone size: NA
V gene: TRBV6-5
CDR3 length: 14

CDR3 protein: CASSPTEGAISQETQYF
CDR3 DNA: TGTGCCAGCTCACCAACAGAGGGAGCAATATCCCAAGAGACCCAGTACTTC
J gene: TRBJ2-5
D gene: NA
clone size: NA
V gene: TRBV18
CDR3 length: 17

CDR3 protein: CASSQGDRVGNTIYF
CDR3 DNA: TGTGCCAGCAGCCAAGGGGACAGGGTGGGAAACACCATATATTTT
J gene: TRBJ1-3
D gene: TRBD1
clone size: NA
V gene: TRBV3-1/TRBV3-2
CDR3 length: 15

CDR3 protein: CASSAGGASTDTQYF
CDR3 DNA: TGCGCCAGCAGCGCGGGGGGAGCGAGCACAGATACGCAGTATTTT
J gene: TRBJ2-3
D gene: TRBD2
clone size: NA
V gene: TRBV4-3
CDR3 length: 15

CDR3 protein: CASSYFGRLATGEQYF
CDR3 DNA: TGTGCCAGCAGTTACTTTGGGAGGCTAGCGACGGGCGAGCAGTACTTC
J gene: TRBJ2-7
D gene: NA
clone size: NA
V gene: TRBV6-5
CDR3 length: 16

CDR3 protein: CASSQDYQGDYGYTF
CDR3 DNA: TGCGCCAGCAGCCAAGATTACCAGGGGGACTATGGCTACACCTTC
J gene: TRBJ1-2
D gene: TRBD1
clone size: NA
V gene: TRBV4-3
CDR3 length: 15

CDR3 protein: CASSPNRGPTSSTEAFF
CDR3 DNA: TGTGCCAGCAGCCCAAACAGGGGGCCCACCTCCTCCACTGAAGCTTTCTTT
J gene: TRBJ1-1
D gene: TRBD1
clone size: NA
V gene: TRBV3-1/TRBV3-2
CDR3 length: 17

CDR3 protein: CASSAPPGLADFTNYNEQFF
CDR3 DNA: TGTGCCAGCAGCGCACCCCCGGGACTAGCGGACTTTACTAATTACAATGAGCAGTTCTTC
J gene: TRBJ2-1
D gene: TRBD2
clone size: NA
V gene: TRBV28
CDR3 length: 20

CDR3 protein: CASSLGQGGSTDTQYF
CDR3 DNA: TGTGCCAGCAGTCTTGGACAGGGAGGCAGCACAGATACGCAGTATTTT
J gene: TRBJ2-3
D gene: TRBD1
clone size: NA
V gene: TRBV2
CDR3 length: 16

CDR3 protein: CASSQDKQPQHF
CDR3 DNA: TGTGCCAGCAGCCAAGATAAACAGCCCCAGCATTTT
J gene: TRBJ1-5
D gene: NA
clone size: NA
V gene: TRBV3-1/TRBV3-2
CDR3 length: 12

CDR3 protein: CASSQQSGGPGGELFF
CDR3 DNA: TGTGCCAGCAGCCAACAAAGCGGGGGGCCGGGCGGGGAGCTGTTTTTT
J gene: TRBJ2-2
D gene: TRBD2
clone size: NA
V gene: TRBV3-1/TRBV3-2
CDR3 length: 16

CDR3 protein: CASSPPGQLLSGANVLTF
CDR3 DNA: TGTGCCAGCTCACCACCGGGACAACTCCTCTCTGGGGCCAACGTCCTGACTTTC
J gene: TRBJ2-6
D gene: NA
clone size: NA
V gene: TRBV18
CDR3 length: 18

CDR3 protein: CASSVSGSSYNSPLHF
CDR3 DNA: TGTGCCAGCAGCGTCAGCGGGAGCTCCTATAATTCACCCCTCCACTTT
J gene: TRBJ1-6
D gene: NA
clone size: NA
V gene: TRBV9
CDR3 length: 16

CDR3 protein: CASSVASQGTLTNYGYTF
CDR3 DNA: TGTGCCAGCAGCGTAGCCTCCCAGGGGACACTAACGAACTATGGCTACACCTTC
J gene: TRBJ1-2
D gene: NA
clone size: NA
V gene: TRBV9
CDR3 length: 18

CDR3 protein: CASSLSGQAGNSPLHF
CDR3 DNA: TGTGCCAGCAGTTTATCGGGACAGGCGGGTAATTCACCCCTCCACTTT
J gene: TRBJ1-6
D gene: TRBD1
clone size: NA
V gene: TRBV27
CDR3 length: 16

CDR3 protein: CASSPSSGAGNEQFF
CDR3 DNA: TGTGCCAGCAGCCCATCTAGCGGGGCTGGCAATGAGCAGTTCTTC
J gene: TRBJ2-1
D gene: TRBD2
clone size: NA
V gene: TRBV11-3
CDR3 length: 15

CDR3 protein: CASSLTVPTEQYF
CDR3 DNA: TGTGCCAGCAGCTTAACGGTTCCTACGGAGCAGTACTTC
J gene: TRBJ2-7
D gene: NA
clone size: NA
V gene: TRBV13
CDR3 length: 13

CDR3 protein: CASSPASSGRTSYEQYF
CDR3 DNA: TGCGCCAGCAGCCCAGCCTCTAGCGGGAGGACCTCCTACGAGCAGTACTTC
J gene: TRBJ2-7
D gene: TRBD2
clone size: many
V gene: TRBV4-3
CDR3 length: 17

CDR3 protein: CASHGGSSYEQYF
CDR3 DNA: TGCGCCAGCCACGGGGGTAGCTCCTACGAGCAGTACTTC
J gene: TRBJ2-7
D gene: NA
clone size: NA
V gene: TRBV5-1
CDR3 length: 13

CDR3 protein: CASSVDPRGSGGTNTQYF
CDR3 DNA: TGTGCCAGCAGCGTAGATCCCCGGGGTAGCGGGGGGACTAATACGCAGTATTTT
J gene: TRBJ2-3
D gene: TRBD2
clone size: NA
V gene: TRBV9
CDR3 length: 18

CDR3 protein: CASSLEGGKNNEQFF
CDR3 DNA: TGTGCCAGCAGCTTAGAGGGCGGGAAGAACAATGAGCAGTTCTTC
J gene: TRBJ2-1
D gene: NA
clone size: NA
V gene: TRBV11-3
CDR3 length: 15

CDR3 protein: CSVEDHQTQYF
CDR3 DNA: TGCAGCGTTGAAGATCATCAGACCCAGTACTTC
J gene: TRBJ2-5
D gene: NA
clone size: once
V gene: TRBV29-1
CDR3 length: 11

CDR3 protein: CASSYVQGRGQPQHF
CDR3 DNA: TGTGCCAGCTCCTATGTGCAGGGAAGAGGTCAGCCCCAGCATTTT
J gene: TRBJ1-5
D gene: NA
clone size: NA
V gene: TRBV18
CDR3 length: 15

CDR3 protein: CASSPPARGNEQFF
CDR3 DNA: TGTGCCAGCTCACCTCCGGCCAGGGGGAATGAGCAGTTCTTC
J gene: TRBJ2-1
D gene: TRBD1
clone size: few
V gene: TRBV18
CDR3 length: 14

CDR3 protein: CASSAETGANYGYTF
CDR3 DNA: TGTGCCAGCAGCGCGGAGACAGGTGCTAACTATGGCTACACCTTC
J gene: TRBJ1-2
D gene: NA
clone size: NA
V gene: TRBV9
CDR3 length: 15

CDR3 protein: CASGGLARQTQYF
CDR3 DNA: TGTGCCAGCGGGGGACTAGCTCGGCAGACCCAGTACTTC
J gene: TRBJ2-5
D gene: TRBD2
clone size: NA
V gene: TRBV2
CDR3 length: 13

CDR3 protein: CASSLGSSGSPTDTQYF
CDR3 DNA: TGCGCCAGCAGCTTGGGCTCTAGCGGGAGCCCCACAGATACGCAGTATTTT
J gene: TRBJ2-3
D gene: TRBD2
clone size: once
V gene: TRBV5-1
CDR3 length: 17

CDR3 protein: CSVGLAGSYSGANVLTF
CDR3 DNA: TGCAGCGTGGGACTAGCGGGTAGTTACTCTGGGGCCAACGTCCTGACTTTC
J gene: TRBJ2-6
D gene: TRBD2
clone size: NA
V gene: TRBV29-1
CDR3 length: 17

CDR3 protein: CASSFHSSYNEQFF
CDR3 DNA: TGTGCCAGCAGTTTCCATAGCTCCTACAATGAGCAGTTCTTC
J gene: TRBJ2-1
D gene: NA
clone size: once
V gene: TRBV28
CDR3 length: 14

CDR3 protein: CASSHRLAGVYEQYF
CDR3 DNA: TGTGCCAGCAGCCATAGACTAGCGGGGGTGTACGAGCAGTACTTC
J gene: TRBJ2-7
D gene: TRBD2
clone size: NA
V gene: TRBV7-9
CDR3 length: 15

CDR3 protein: CASGVSGTYEQYF
CDR3 DNA: TGTGCTAGTGGGGTCAGCGGGACCTACGAGCAGTACTTC
J gene: TRBJ2-7
D gene: TRBD2
clone size: NA
V gene: TRBV12-5
CDR3 length: 13